This TCR beta chain was documented in a study of regulatory T cells in long-lasting Graves disease. Arm-PCR of CDR3 regions and iRepertoire HTBI primers were the basis on which TCR beta libraries were built. TCRdb used MiXCR to reprocess the multiplex PCR reads, holding one entry per CDR3 protein. The table has 350,000 to 500,000 distinct CDR3 sequences, roughly 15% seen once. The time point: newly diagnosed GD, antithyroid drugs for less than 3 months. The TCR library used RNA extracted from PBMCs. V trimming: 5 bases; J trimming: 5 bases; junction bases outside the gene matches: 8. Germline V gene data show CDR1 as SGHDN and CDR2 as FVKESK. The CDR3 is 16 residues long. Separately, the same data were catalogued under a study of T cells in Graves' hyperthyroidism and ophthalmopathy.

The sequence came from a woman younger than 30 with Graves disease. Sequencing was performed on peripheral blood mononuclear cells (PBMCs), taken at new diagnosis, from a patient treated with antithyroid drugs. The V call is TRBV14, the J call TRBJ1-6; 8 bases fit TRBD1. The CDR3 DNA sequence: TGTGCCAGCAGCGAGAGGACAGGGCGGAATAATTCACCCCTCCACTTT. It translates to CASSERTGRNNSPLHF.